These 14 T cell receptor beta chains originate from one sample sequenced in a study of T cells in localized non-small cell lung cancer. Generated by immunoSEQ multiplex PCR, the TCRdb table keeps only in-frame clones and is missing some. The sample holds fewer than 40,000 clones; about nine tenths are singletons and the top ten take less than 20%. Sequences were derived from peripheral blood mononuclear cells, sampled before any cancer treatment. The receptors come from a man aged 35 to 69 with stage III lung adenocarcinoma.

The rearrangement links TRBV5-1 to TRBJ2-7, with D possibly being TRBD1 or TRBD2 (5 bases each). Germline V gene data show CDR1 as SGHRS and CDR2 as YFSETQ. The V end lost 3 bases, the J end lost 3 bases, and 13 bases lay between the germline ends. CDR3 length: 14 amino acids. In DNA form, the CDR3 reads TGCGCCAGCAGCTGGGACGGGCCTGTCTACGAGCAGTACTTC. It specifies CASSWDGPVYEQYF.

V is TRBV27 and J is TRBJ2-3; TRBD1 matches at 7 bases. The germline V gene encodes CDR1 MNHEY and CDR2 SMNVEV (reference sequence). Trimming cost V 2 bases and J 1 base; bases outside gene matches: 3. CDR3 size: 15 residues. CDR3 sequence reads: CASSLTGQGTDTQYF. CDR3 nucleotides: TGTGCCAGCAGTTTAACTGGACAGGGCACAGATACGCAGTATTTT.

CDR3 protein: CASSPMLALGPYGYTF. DNA of the CDR3: TGTGCCAGCAGCCCTATGTTGGCTTTGGGACCATATGGCTACACCTTC. The chain recombines TRBV11-1 with TRBJ1-2; possible D gene TRBD1, 5 bases. Per germline, CDR1 SGHAT and CDR2 FQDESV (reference sequence). V was shortened by 5 bases and J by 5 bases, with 21 bases between the two germline ends. The length of the CDR3 is 16 residues.

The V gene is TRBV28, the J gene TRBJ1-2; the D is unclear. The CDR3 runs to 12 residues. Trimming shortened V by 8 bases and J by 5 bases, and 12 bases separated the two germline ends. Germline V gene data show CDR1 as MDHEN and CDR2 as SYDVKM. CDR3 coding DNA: TGTGCCAGCGGTGGTGGGAGGTATGGCTACACCTTC. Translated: CASGGGRYGYTF.

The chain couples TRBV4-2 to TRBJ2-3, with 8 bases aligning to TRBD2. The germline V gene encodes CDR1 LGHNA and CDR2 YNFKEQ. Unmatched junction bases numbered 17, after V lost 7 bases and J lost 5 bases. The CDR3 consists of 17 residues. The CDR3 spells CASTPWAGGAGGDTQYF. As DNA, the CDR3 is TGTGCCAGCACCCCTTGGGCCGGGGGGGCCGGGGGAGATACGCAGTATTTT.

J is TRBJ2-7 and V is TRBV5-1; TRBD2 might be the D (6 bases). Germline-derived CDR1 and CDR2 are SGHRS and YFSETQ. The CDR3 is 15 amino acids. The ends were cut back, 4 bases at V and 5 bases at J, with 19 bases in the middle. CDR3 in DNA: TGCGCCAGCAGCCTACGGGGGTTTTTGATCGACGAGCAGTACTTC. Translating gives CASSLRGFLIDEQYF.

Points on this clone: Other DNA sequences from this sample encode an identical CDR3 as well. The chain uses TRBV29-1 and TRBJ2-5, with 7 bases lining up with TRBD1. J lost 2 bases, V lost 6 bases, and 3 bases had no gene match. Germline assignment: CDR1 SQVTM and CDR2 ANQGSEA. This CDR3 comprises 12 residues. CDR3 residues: CSVDRYQETQYF. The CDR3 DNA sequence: TGCAGCGTGGACAGGTATCAAGAGACCCAGTACTTC.

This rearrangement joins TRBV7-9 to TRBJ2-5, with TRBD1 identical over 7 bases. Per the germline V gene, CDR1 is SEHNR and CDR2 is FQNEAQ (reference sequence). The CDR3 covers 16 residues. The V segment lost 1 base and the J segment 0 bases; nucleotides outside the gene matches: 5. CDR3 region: CASSLGDSLYQETQYF. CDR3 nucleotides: TGTGCCAGCAGCTTAGGGGACAGCTTATACCAAGAGACCCAGTACTTC.

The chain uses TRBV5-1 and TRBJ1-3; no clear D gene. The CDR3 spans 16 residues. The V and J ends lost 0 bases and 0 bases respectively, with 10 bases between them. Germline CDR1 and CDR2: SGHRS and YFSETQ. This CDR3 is CASSLATGSSGNTIYF. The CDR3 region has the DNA TGCGCCAGCAGCTTGGCCACTGGAAGCTCTGGAAACACCATATATTTT.

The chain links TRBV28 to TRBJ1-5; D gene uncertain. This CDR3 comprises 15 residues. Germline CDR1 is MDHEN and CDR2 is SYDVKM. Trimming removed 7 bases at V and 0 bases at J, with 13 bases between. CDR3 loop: CASNPLGSSNQPQHF. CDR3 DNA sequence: TGTGCCAGCAATCCACTGGGTTCTAGCAATCAGCCCCAGCATTTT. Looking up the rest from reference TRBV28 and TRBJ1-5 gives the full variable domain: DVKVTQSSRYLVKRTGEKVFLECVQDMDHENMFWYRQDPGLGLRLIYFSYDVKMKEKGDIPEGYSVSREKKERFSLILESASTNQTSMYLCASNPLGSSNQPQHFGDGTRLSIL.

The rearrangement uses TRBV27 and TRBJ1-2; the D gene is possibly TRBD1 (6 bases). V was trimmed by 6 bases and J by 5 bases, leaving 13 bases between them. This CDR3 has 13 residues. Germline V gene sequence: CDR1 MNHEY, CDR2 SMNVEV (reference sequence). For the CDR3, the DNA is TGTGCCAGCAGCCGACAGGTTAATTATGGCTACACCTTC. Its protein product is CASSRQVNYGYTF.

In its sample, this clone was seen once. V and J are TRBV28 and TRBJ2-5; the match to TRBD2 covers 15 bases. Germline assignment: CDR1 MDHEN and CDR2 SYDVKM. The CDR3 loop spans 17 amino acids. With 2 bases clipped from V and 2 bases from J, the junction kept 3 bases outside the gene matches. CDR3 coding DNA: TGTGCCAGCAGTTTAGGGACTAGCGGGGGGCAACAAGAGACCCAGTACTTC. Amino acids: CASSLGTSGGQQETQYF.

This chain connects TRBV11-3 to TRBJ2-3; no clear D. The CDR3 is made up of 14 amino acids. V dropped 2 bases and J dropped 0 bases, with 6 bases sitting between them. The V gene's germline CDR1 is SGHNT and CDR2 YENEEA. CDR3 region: CASSLSRSTDTQYF. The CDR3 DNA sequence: TGTGCCAGCAGCTTAAGTCGGAGCACAGATACGCAGTATTTT.

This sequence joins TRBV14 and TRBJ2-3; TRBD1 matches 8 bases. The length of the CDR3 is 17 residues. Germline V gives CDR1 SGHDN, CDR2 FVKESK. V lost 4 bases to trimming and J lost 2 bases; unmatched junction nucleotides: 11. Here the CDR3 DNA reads TGTGCCAGCAGCCCCTTCTTCACAGGGGGACACACAGATACGCAGTATTTT. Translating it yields CASSPFFTGGHTDTQYF.